Listed here are 18 T cell receptor beta chains from one sample, sequenced in a study of radiotherapy plus CTLA-4 blockade in lung cancer. TCRdb's table, derived via immunoSEQ multiplex PCR, lists solely in-frame clones and lacks some. The repertoire holds 25,000 to 35,000 clones, with 70% to 80% as singletons. The sequences come from peripheral blood, collected from a patient treated with radiotherapy plus ipilimumab. The origin of the receptors is a human donor with non-small cell lung cancer who had stable disease on radiotherapy plus ipilimumab.

This clone was counted only a few times. This sequence joins TRBV7-2 and TRBJ2-7; D is possibly TRBD1 or TRBD2 (5 bases each). The germline V gene has CDR1 SGHTA and CDR2 FQGNSA. V was pared by 6 bases and J by 6 bases, with 12 bases between. This CDR3 comprises 12 residues. CDR3 coding DNA: TGTGCCAGCAGTCGATTTGGGGGCGAGCAGTACTTC. It encodes CASSRFGGEQYF.

The chain is built from TRBV27 and TRBJ2-3, with TRBD2 matching 15 bases. Germline assignment: CDR1 MNHEY and CDR2 SMNVEV (reference sequence). The CDR3 loop spans 17 amino acids. V lost 6 bases and J lost 3; bases outside the gene matches: 7. The CDR3 DNA follows: TGTGCCAGCAGCCCGGGACTAGCGGGGGGTAGGACAGATACGCAGTATTTT. The encoded protein is CASSPGLAGGRTDTQYF.

The rearrangement joins TRBV7-9 to TRBJ1-2; D is unresolved. Germline-derived CDR1 and CDR2 are SEHNR and FQNEAQ (reference sequence). This CDR3 is 15 amino acids long. Deletions cut 1 base from V and 8 bases from J, with 17 bases between. CDR3: CASSLDVPNIIGYTF. The CDR3 DNA follows: TGTGCCAGCAGCTTAGACGTACCTAACATTATCGGCTACACCTTC.

The V and J genes are TRBV30 and TRBJ2-7; no reliable D call. This CDR3 spans 14 amino acids. Germline CDR1 is GTSNPN and CDR2 is SVGIG (reference sequence). The V and J ends lost 3 bases and 3 bases respectively, with 15 bases between them. The CDR3 reads CAWRQSGPLYEQYF. CDR3 in DNA: TGTGCCTGGAGGCAGTCCGGGCCTCTCTACGAGCAGTACTTC.

V usage is TRBV10-3 and J usage is TRBJ2-1; D gene uncertain. The CDR3 sequence is 14 residues long. Germline V gene lookup returns CDR1 ENHRY and CDR2 SYGVKD. Between the trimmed V and J ends, which lost 0 bases and 4 bases, there was a span of 7 bases. CDR3 DNA: TGTGCCATCAGTGAGTCGGGTAGTTACAATGAGCAGTTCTTC. This sequence encodes CAISESGSYNEQFF.

Only a few counts were recorded for this clone. J is TRBJ1-2 and V is TRBV29-1, with TRBD1 as a possible D gene (5 bases). The CDR3 totals 12 residues. Trimming took 6 bases from V and 8 from J, leaving 16 bases between them. Germline V CDR1 and CDR2: SQVTM, ANQGSEA. This chain's CDR3 is CSVSQVARGYTF. The CDR3, as DNA: TGCAGCGTCTCACAGGTAGCGAGGGGCTACACCTTC.

V is TRBV4-2 and J is TRBJ1-2; D is unresolved. V dropped 0 bases and J dropped 0 bases, with 11 bases sitting between them. In germline, CDR1 is LGHNA, CDR2 YNFKEQ. The CDR3 is 16 amino acids. The CDR3: CASSQDPLAANYGYTF. CDR3 bases: TGTGCCAGCAGCCAAGACCCTCTAGCAGCTAACTATGGCTACACCTTC.

The chain is built from TRBV7-9 and TRBJ1-2, with D perhaps TRBD1 (6 bases). The V gene's germline CDR1 is SEHNR and CDR2 FQNEAQ (reference sequence). This CDR3 contains 17 residues. The V end was cut by 5 bases, the J end by 0 bases, with 19 bases between. CDR3 sequence (DNA): TGTGCCAGCAGCCAAAAACGGGAGGGGGTTGCTAACTATGGCTACACCTTC. Translating gives CASSQKREGVANYGYTF.

The rearrangement joins TRBV6-5 to TRBJ1-4; 7 bases are shared with TRBD1. Germline trimming cut 4 bases from V and 8 bases from J; bases unmatched to any gene: 7. This CDR3 is 14 amino acids long. In germline, CDR1 is MNHEY, CDR2 SVGAGI. CDR3 sequence reads: CASSFQGVEEKLFF. CDR3 in DNA: TGTGCCAGCAGTTTTCAGGGGGTCGAGGAAAAACTGTTTTTT.

The V call is TRBV5-4, the J call TRBJ1-2; tentative D call: TRBD1 (6 bases). Trimming shortened V by 1 base and J by 0 bases, and 7 bases separated the two germline ends. Germline V gene sequence: CDR1 SGHNT, CDR2 YYREEE (reference sequence). The CDR3 length is 14 residues. The CDR3 DNA reads as TGTGCCAGCAGCTTGACAGGGACTAACTATGGCTACACCTTC. This sequence encodes CASSLTGTNYGYTF.

This clone was recorded a few times. The junction departs from germline at one end; a sequencing error may be responsible. The chain employs TRBV6-4 and TRBJ1-5; the D gene is possibly TRBD1 (6 bases). The CDR3 has 14 residues. CDR1 and CDR2 from the germline V gene are MRHNA and SNTAGT. This CDR3 reads CASRLGGRKQPQHF. CDR3 in DNA: TGTGCCAGCAGATTGGGGGGGCGCAAGCAGCCCCAGCATTTT.

This clone came up once. The chain joins TRBV27 to TRBJ2-3; D is undetermined. CDR3 size: 21 residues. The ends were cut back, 0 bases at V and 1 base at J, with 26 bases in the middle. In germline, CDR1 is MNHEY, CDR2 SMNVEV (reference sequence). CDR3 loop: CASSLSMGRLGWCSCTDTQYF. For the CDR3, the DNA is TGTGCCAGCAGTTTATCGATGGGCCGACTCGGGTGGTGTAGTTGCACAGATACGCAGTATTTT.

The chain recombines TRBV10-2 with TRBJ1-1; D remains ambiguous. Germline V gives CDR1 WSHSY, CDR2 SAAADI. V lost 3 bases and J 2 bases, leaving 10 bases between the germline ends. The CDR3 is made up of 14 amino acids. CDR3 DNA sequence: TGCGCCAGCAGTGAACCAGCTACCAACACTGAAGCTTTCTTT. Translation: CASSEPATNTEAFF.

The rearrangement joins TRBV25-1 to TRBJ2-2; no clear D gene. CDR3 length: 15 residues. The V and J ends lost 1 base and 0 bases respectively, with 6 bases between them. CDR1 is MGHDK, CDR2 SYGVNS, per germline. The CDR3 sequence is CASSEFTTNTGELFF. CDR3 nucleotides: TGTGCCAGCAGTGAATTCACTACGAACACCGGGGAGCTGTTTTTT.

This clone was observed a handful of times. The genes are TRBV6-5 and TRBJ2-5; D remains ambiguous. CDR3 length: 12 amino acids. The germline gives CDR1 MNHEY, CDR2 SVGAGI. Trimming shortened V by 5 bases and J by 10 bases, and 14 bases separated the two germline ends. The CDR3 coding sequence is TGTGCCAGCAGTGAATCCCTAAACGACCAGTACTTC. Amino acid sequence: CASSESLNDQYF.

The chain couples TRBV5-1 to TRBJ1-5; 9 nucleotides agree with TRBD1. V was clipped by 1 base and J by 5 bases; unmatched bases: 1. CDR3 length: 14 amino acids. Germline-derived CDR1 and CDR2 are SGHRS and YFSETQ. CDR3 sequence reads: CASSLTGGDQPQHF. The CDR3, as DNA: TGCGCCAGCAGCTTGACAGGGGGCGATCAGCCCCAGCATTTT. The variable domain in full, completed from reference TRBV5-1 and TRBJ1-5, reads KAGVTQTPRYLIKTRGQQVTLSCSPISGHRSVSWYQQTPGQGLQFLFEYFSETQRNKGNFPGRFSGRQFSNSRSEMNVSTLELGDSALYLCASSLTGGDQPQHFGDGTRLSIL.

This chain connects TRBV11-1 to TRBJ2-2, with D unresolved. V lost 5 bases and J 4 bases, leaving 17 bases between the germline ends. This CDR3 comprises 16 residues. Germline V gives CDR1 SGHAT, CDR2 FQDESV (reference sequence). The CDR3 sequence is CASSLPSVSITGELFF. In DNA form, the CDR3 reads TGTGCCAGCAGCCTTCCCTCAGTTAGTATCACCGGGGAGCTGTTTTTT. Full variable domain (outside the CDR3, taken from reference TRBV11-1 and TRBJ2-2): EAEVAQSPRYKITEKSQAVAFWCDPISGHATLYWYRQILGQGPELLVQFQDESVVDDSQLPKDRFSAERLKGVDSTLKIQPAELGDSAMYLCASSLPSVSITGELFFGEGSRLTVL.

V usage is TRBV7-8 and J usage is TRBJ1-1, with D possibly TRBD1 on 5 matching bases. The CDR3 is made up of 16 amino acids. The germline V and J ends were trimmed by 5 bases and 1 base, with 17 bases remaining between them. Germline V lookup: CDR1 SGHVS, CDR2 FQNEAQ. The CDR3 reads CASSPPVRGKNTEAFF. DNA of the CDR3: TGTGCCAGCAGCCCCCCCGTTCGGGGCAAGAACACTGAAGCTTTCTTT.